This T cell receptor beta chain was identified during a study of blood T cell repertoires in COVID-19. Study at large: The United States, Italy and Spain provided the acute and convalescent COVID-19 samples. PBMCs, B-cell-depleted T cells, or T cells provided the cDNA or gDNA that made up the material.

In the original analysis: Estimated nucleated cell counts came from reference gene primer amplification. The repertoire was sequenced with immunoSEQ multiplex PCR; TCRdb's copy has only in-frame clones and lacks some. D and trimming were read from the DNA, whereas the V and J calls and clone size are those reported in that table. The sample holds about 140,000 clones, about 86% seen once. Germline V gene data show CDR1 as SGHRS and CDR2 as YFSETQ. Trimming at V came to 4 bases and at J to 5 bases, leaving 5 bases not matched to a gene. The CDR3 is made up of 16 amino acids. The chain recombines TRBV5-1 with TRBJ2-1, with 14 bases lining up with TRBD2. The TCR comes from a woman aged 55-69 years with acute or convalescent COVID-19. Input material: peripheral blood. The CDR3 sequence: CASSAGLAGGHNEQFF. As DNA, the CDR3 is TGCGCCAGCAGCGCCGGACTAGCGGGAGGTCACAATGAGCAGTTCTTC.